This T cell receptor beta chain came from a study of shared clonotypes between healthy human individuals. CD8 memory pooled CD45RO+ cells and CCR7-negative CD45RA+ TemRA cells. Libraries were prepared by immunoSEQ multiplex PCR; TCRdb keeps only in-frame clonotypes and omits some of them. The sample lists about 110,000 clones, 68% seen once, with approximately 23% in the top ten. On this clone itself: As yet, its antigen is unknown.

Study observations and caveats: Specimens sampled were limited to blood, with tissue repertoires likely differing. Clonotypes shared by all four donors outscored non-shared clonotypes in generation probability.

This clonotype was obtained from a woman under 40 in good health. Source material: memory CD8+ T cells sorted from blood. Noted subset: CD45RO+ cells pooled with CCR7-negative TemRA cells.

The CDR3 DNA sequence: TGTGCCAGCAGTTTAAGGGTGTGGAACAGGGGGCCCCCGTTGTCCTACGAGCAGTACTTC. It is translated as CASSLRVWNRGPPLSYEQYF. The chain has TRBV28 and TRBJ2-5; TRBD1 matches 9 bases. Matching the DNA end better, TRBJ2-7 makes the J call doubtful. The CDR3 spans 20 residues. Germline V gene data show CDR1 as MDHEN and CDR2 as SYDVKM.